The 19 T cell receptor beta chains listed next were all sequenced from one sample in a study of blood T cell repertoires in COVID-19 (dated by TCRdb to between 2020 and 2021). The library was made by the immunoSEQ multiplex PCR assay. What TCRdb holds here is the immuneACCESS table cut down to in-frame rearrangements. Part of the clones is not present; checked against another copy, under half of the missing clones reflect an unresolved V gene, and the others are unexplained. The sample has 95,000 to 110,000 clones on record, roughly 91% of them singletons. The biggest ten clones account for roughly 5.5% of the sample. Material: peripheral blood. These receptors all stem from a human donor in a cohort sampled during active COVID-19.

This chain's CDR3 is CASSIRTSGVDEQFF. CDR3 nucleotides: TGTGCCAGTAGTATCCGGACTAGCGGGGTGGATGAGCAGTTCTTC. This chain links TRBV19 with TRBJ2-1, with 12 bases that match TRBD2. Losses at the gene ends were 3 bases for V and 8 bases for J; bases not matched to a gene: 5. Per the germline V gene, CDR1 is LNHDA and CDR2 is SQIVND (reference sequence). The CDR3 loop spans 15 amino acids.

CDR3 amino acids: CAWSPRGGGNEKLFF. Here the CDR3 DNA reads TGTGCCTGGAGTCCTCGTGGGGGGGGTAATGAAAAACTGTTTTTT. V and J are TRBV30 and TRBJ1-4; D is possibly TRBD1 (5 bases). The CDR3 consists of 15 residues. V lost 2 bases, J lost 4 bases, and 14 bases lay in between. The germline V gene encodes CDR1 GTSNPN and CDR2 SVGIG (reference sequence). Supplemented by reference TRBV30 and TRBJ1-4, the full variable domain reads SQTIHQWPATLVQPVGSPLSLECTVEGTSNPNLYWYRQAAGRGLQLLFYSVGIGQISSEVPQNLSASRPQDRQFILSSKKLLLSDSGFYLCAWSPRGGGNEKLFFGSGTQLSVL.

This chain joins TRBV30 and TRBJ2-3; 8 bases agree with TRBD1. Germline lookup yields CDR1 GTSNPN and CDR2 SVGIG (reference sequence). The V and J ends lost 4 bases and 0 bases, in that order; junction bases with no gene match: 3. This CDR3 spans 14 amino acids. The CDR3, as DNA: TGTGCCTGGAACCGGGACAGGAGCACAGATACGCAGTATTTT. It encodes CAWNRDRSTDTQYF.

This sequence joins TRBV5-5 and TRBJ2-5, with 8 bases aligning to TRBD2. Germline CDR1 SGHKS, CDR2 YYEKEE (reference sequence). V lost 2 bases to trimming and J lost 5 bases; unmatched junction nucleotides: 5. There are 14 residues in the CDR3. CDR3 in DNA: TGTGCCAGCAGCTTCGGGACTAGTAGGGAGACCCAGTACTTC. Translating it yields CASSFGTSRETQYF.

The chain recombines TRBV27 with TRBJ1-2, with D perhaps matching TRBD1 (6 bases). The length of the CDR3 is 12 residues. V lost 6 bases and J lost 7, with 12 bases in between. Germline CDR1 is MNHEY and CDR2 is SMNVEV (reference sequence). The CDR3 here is CASRHRERGYTF. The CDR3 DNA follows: TGTGCCAGCAGACACAGGGAGCGTGGCTACACCTTC.

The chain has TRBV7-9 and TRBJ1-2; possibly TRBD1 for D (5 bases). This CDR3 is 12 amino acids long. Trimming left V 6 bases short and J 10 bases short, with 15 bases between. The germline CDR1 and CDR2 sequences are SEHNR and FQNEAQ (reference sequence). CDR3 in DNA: TGTGCCAGCAGTTCAGAGGAGACAGACTACACCTTC. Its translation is CASSSEETDYTF.

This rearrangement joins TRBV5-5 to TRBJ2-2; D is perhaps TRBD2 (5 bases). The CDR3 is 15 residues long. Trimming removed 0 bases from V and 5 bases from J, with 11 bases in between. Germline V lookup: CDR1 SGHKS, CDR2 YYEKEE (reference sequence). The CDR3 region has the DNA TGTGCCAGCAGCTTGGTTGTTCGGGGTACCGGGGAGCTGTTTTTT. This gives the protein CASSLVVRGTGELFF.

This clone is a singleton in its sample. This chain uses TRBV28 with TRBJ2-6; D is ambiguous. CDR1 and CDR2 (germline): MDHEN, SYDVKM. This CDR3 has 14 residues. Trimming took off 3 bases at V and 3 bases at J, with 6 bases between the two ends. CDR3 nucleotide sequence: TGTGCCAGCAGTTTGGGCCGTGGGGCCAACGTCCTGACTTTC. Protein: CASSLGRGANVLTF. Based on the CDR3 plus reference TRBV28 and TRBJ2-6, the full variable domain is DVKVTQSSRYLVKRTGEKVFLECVQDMDHENMFWYRQDPGLGLRLIYFSYDVKMKEKGDIPEGYSVSREKKERFSLILESASTNQTSMYLCASSLGRGANVLTFGAGSRLTVL.

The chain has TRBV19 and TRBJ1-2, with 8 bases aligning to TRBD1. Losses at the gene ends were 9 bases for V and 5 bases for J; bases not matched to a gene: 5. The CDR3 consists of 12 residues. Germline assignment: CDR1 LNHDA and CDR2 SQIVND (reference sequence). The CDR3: CASTTGGYGYTF. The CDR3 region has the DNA TGTGCCAGCACTACAGGGGGATATGGCTACACCTTC.

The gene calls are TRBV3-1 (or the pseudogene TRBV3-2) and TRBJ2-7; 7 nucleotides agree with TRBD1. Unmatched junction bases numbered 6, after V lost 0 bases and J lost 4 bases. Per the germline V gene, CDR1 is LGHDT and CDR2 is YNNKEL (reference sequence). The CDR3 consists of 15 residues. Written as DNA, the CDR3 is TGTGCCAGCAGCCAAGATTTGAACAGGGGTTACGAGCAGTACTTC. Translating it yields CASSQDLNRGYEQYF.

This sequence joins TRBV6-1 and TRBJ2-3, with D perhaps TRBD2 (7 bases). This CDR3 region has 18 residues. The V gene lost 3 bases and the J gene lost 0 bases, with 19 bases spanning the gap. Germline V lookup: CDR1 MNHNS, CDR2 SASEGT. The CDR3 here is CASSEGGGGFASTDTQYF. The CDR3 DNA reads TGTGCCAGCAGTGAGGGGGGAGGGGGTTTTGCGAGCACAGATACGCAGTATTTT.

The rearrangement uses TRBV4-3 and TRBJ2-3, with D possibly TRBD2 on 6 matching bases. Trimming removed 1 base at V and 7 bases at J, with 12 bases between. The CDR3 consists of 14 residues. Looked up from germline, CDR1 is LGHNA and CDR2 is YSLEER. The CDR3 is CASSQAPGDNTQYF. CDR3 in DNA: TGCGCCAGCAGCCAAGCGCCGGGAGATAATACGCAGTATTTT.

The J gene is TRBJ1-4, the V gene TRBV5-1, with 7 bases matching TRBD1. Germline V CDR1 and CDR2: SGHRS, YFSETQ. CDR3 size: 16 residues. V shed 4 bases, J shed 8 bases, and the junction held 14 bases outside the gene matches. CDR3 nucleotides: TGCGCCAGCAGCCTAGACTCAGGGGGAGTCCGAGAAAAACTGTTTTTT. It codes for CASSLDSGGVREKLFF.

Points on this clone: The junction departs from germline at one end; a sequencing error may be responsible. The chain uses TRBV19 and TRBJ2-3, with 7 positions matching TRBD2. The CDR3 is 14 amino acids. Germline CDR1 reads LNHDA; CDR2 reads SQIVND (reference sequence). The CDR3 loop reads CASNEGLVEDTQYF. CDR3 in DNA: TGCGCCAGTAACGAAGGACTAGTTGAAGATACGCAGTATTTT.

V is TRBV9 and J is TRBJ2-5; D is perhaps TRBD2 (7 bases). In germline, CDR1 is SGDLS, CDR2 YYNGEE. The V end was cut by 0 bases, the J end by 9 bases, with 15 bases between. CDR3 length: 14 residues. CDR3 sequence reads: CASSVDGGPGAQYF. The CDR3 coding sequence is TGTGCCAGCAGCGTAGACGGGGGGCCGGGGGCCCAGTACTTC.

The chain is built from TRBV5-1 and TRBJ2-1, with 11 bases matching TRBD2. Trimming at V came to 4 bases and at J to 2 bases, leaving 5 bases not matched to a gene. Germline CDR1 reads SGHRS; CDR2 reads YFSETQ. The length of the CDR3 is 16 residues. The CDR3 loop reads CASSPTSGSTYNEQFF. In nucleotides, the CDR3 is TGCGCCAGCAGCCCCACTAGCGGGAGCACCTACAATGAGCAGTTCTTC. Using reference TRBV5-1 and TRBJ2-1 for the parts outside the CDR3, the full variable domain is KAGVTQTPRYLIKTRGQQVTLSCSPISGHRSVSWYQQTPGQGLQFLFEYFSETQRNKGNFPGRFSGRQFSNSRSEMNVSTLELGDSALYLCASSPTSGSTYNEQFFGPGTRLTVL.

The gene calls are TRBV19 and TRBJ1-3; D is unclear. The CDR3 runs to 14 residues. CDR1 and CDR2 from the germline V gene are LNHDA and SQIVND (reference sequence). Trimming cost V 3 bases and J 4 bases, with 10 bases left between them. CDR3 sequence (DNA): TGTGCCAGTAGTATCGCGGGAGTAGGAAACACCATATATTTT. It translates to CASSIAGVGNTIYF. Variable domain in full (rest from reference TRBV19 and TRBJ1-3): DGGITQSPKYLFRKEGQNVTLSCEQNLNHDAMYWYRQDPGQGLRLIYYSQIVNDFQKGDIAEGYSVSREKKESFPLTVTSAQKNPTAFYLCASSIAGVGNTIYFGEGSWLTVV.

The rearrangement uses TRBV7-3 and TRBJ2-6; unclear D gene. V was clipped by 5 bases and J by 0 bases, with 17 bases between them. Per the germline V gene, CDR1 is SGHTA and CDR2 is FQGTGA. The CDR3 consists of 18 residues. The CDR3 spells CASSPRSPGISGANVLTF. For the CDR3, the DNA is TGTGCCAGCAGCCCACGGAGCCCGGGTATCTCTGGGGCCAACGTCCTGACTTTC.

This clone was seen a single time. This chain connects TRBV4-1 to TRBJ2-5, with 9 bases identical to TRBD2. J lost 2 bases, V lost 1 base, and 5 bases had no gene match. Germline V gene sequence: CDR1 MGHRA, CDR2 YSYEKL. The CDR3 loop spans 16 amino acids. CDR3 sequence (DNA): TGCGCCAGCAGCCAAGTCGGCCTAGCGGGACAAGAGACCCAGTACTTC. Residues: CASSQVGLAGQETQYF.